Sequencing of this T cell receptor (beta chain) was carried out in a study of shared clonotypes between healthy human individuals. Per germline, CDR1 SNHLY and CDR2 FYNNEI. This CDR3 comprises 15 residues. V lost 10 bases and J lost 4; bases outside the gene matches: 13. Broader study findings: Expectations were that clonotype sharing among donors would be affected by sequencing depth.

On this clone itself: The antigen remains undetermined.

Data came from immunoSEQ multiplex PCR; TCRdb stores just in-frame clones and leaves some out. The profile shows under 1,900,000 clones, about 98.5% of them singletons. All donors qualified as healthy HIV-negative adults and had experienced no recent acute infections or vaccinations. Division of CD4+ cells produced a CD45RA+ naive subset and a CD45RA-negative memory subset. Material for sequencing was naive CD4+ T cells sorted from blood. The sample's subset: CD45RA+ positively selected. The V and J genes are TRBV2 and TRBJ1-3, with TRBD1 identical over 7 bases. The sequence was obtained from a man younger than 40 in good health. CDR3 in amino acids: CAIRRRGAAGNTIYF. CDR3 sequence (DNA): TGTGCCATCCGACGCAGGGGGGCGGCGGGAAACACCATATATTTT. Full variable domain (remainder filled in from reference TRBV2 and TRBJ1-3): EPEVTQTPSHQVTQMGQEVILRCVPISNHLYFYWYRQILGQKVEFLVSFYNNEISEKSEIFDDQFSVERPDGSNFTLKIRSTKLEDSAMYFCAIRRRGAAGNTIYFGEGSWLTVV.